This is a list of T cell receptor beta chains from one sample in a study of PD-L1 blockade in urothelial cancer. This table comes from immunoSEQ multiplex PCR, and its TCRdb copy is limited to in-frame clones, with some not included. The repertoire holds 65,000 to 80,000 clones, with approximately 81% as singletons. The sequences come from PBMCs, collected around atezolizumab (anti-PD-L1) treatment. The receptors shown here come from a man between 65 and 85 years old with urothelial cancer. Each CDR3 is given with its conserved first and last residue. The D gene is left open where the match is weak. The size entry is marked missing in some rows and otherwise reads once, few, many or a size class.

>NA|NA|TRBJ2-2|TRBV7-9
CASSRGLTGELFF
TGTGCCAGCAGCAGAGGGTTAACCGGGGAGCTGTTTTTT
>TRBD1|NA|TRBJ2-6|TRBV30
CAWTRTGTPGANVLTF
TGTGCCTGGACCCGGACAGGGACCCCTGGGGCCAACGTCCTGACTTTC
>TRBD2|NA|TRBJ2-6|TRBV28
CASSLAGGWTGANVLTF
TGTGCCAGCAGTCTGGCGGGGGGCTGGACTGGGGCCAACGTCCTGACTTTC
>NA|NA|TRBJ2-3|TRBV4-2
CASSQALASGPTDTQYF
TGTGCCAGCAGCCAAGCCTTGGCGAGCGGACCCACAGATACGCAGTATTTT
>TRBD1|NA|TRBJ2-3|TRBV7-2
CASSYGQGTDTQYF
TGTGCCAGCAGCTATGGACAGGGCACAGATACGCAGTATTTT
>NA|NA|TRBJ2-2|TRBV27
CASSPLATNTGELFF
TGTGCCAGCAGTCCTCTAGCGACGAACACCGGGGAGCTGTTTTTT
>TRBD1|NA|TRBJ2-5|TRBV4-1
CASSHILPGQGRETQYF
TGCGCCAGCAGCCACATCCTTCCGGGACAGGGGAGGGAGACCCAGTACTTC
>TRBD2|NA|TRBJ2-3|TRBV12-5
CASGLGLAGGSVDTQYF
TGTGCTAGTGGTTTGGGACTAGCCGGGGGATCTGTGGATACGCAGTATTTT
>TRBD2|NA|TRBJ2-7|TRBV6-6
CASSFGTNKYF
TGTGCCAGCAGTTTCGGGACTAACAAGTACTTC
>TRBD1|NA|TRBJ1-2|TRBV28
CASTLGTDYGYTF
TGTGCCAGCACTCTCGGGACAGACTATGGCTACACCTTC
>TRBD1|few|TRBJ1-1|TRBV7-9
CASSLLPRGVTEAFF
TGTGCCAGCAGCCTATTACCCAGGGGGGTCACTGAAGCTTTCTTT
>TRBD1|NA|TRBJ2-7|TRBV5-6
CASSLPGTGMYEQYF
TGTGCCAGCAGCTTGCCCGGGACAGGGATGTACGAGCAGTACTTC
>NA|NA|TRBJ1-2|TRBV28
CASRRGGDSSDYGYTF
TGTGCCAGCAGGAGGGGGGGTGACAGCTCAGACTATGGCTACACCTTC
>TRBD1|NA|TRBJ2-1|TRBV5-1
CASSLGTGVVNEQFF
TGCGCCAGCAGCTTGGGGACAGGGGTTGTCAATGAGCAGTTCTTC
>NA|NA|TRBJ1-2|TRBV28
CASSSSSGAFYGYTF
TGTGCCAGCAGTTCTTCCAGTGGGGCCTTCTATGGCTACACCTTC
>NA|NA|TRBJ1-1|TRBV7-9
CASSPGVMNTEAFF
TGTGCCAGCAGCCCAGGGGTTATGAACACTGAAGCTTTCTTT
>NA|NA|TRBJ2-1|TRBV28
CASSPGTAGYNEQFF
TGTGCCAGCAGCCCGGGGACCGCGGGGTACAATGAGCAGTTCTTC
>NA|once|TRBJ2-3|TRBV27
CATSLPGSTDTQYF
TGTGCCACCTCCCTTCCCGGTAGCACAGATACGCAGTATTTT
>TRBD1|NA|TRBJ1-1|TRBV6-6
CASRSKTGPAFF
TGTGCCAGCAGGAGTAAGACAGGGCCAGCTTTCTTT
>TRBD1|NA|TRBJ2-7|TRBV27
CASSFSGTGGSYEQYF
TGTGCCAGCAGTTTTTCCGGGACAGGGGGCTCCTACGAGCAGTACTTC
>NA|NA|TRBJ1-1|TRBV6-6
CASSYSSEDTEAFF
TGTGCCAGCAGTTACTCGAGTGAAGACACTGAAGCTTTCTTT
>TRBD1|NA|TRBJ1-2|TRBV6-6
CASSQTTGVGYTF
TGTGCCAGCAGTCAAACGACAGGGGTTGGCTACACCTTC
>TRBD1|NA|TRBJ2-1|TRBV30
CAWSEPGQSSYNEQFF
TGTGCCTGGAGTGAACCGGGACAGAGCTCCTACAATGAGCAGTTCTTC
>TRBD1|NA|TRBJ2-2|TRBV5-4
CASSLNRGTTGELFF
TGTGCCAGCAGCTTGAACAGGGGGACTACCGGGGAGCTGTTTTTT
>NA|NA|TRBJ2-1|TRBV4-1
CASSQDKVSRTSRGQGHEQFF
TGCGCCAGCAGCCAAGATAAGGTAAGTAGGACTAGTCGTGGTCAGGGGCATGAGCAGTTCTTC
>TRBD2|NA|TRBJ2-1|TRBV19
CASSRGTSGIGNEQFF
TGTGCCAGTAGTAGGGGGACTAGCGGGATTGGCAATGAGCAGTTCTTC
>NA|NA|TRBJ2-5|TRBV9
CASSVDLRGRKETQYF
TGTGCCAGCAGCGTAGATCTCAGGGGCCGAAAAGAGACCCAGTACTTC
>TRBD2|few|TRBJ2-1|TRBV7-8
CASSSGLAGVLGEQFF
TGTGCCAGCAGCTCAGGACTAGCGGGAGTGTTAGGTGAGCAGTTCTTC
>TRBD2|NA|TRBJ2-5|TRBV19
CASKNSGLAGETQYF
TGTGCCAGTAAGAACAGCGGACTAGCGGGAGAGACCCAGTACTTC
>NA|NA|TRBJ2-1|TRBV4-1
CASSPGALNNEQFF
TGCGCCAGCAGCCCAGGGGCACTAAACAATGAGCAGTTCTTC
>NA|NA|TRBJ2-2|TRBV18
CASSPAGELFF
TGTGCCAGCTCACCCGCCGGGGAGCTGTTTTTT
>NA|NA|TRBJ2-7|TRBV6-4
CASAPYSAGLSEQYF
TGTGCCAGCGCTCCATATAGCGCGGGATTGAGCGAGCAGTACTTC
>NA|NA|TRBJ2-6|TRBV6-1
CASSEQGLRAGANVLTF
TGTGCCAGCAGTGAACAGGGCCTAAGGGCTGGGGCCAACGTCCTGACTTTC
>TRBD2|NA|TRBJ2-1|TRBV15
CATSRVKLSGENEQFF
TGTGCCACCAGCAGAGTGAAATTAAGCGGGGAAAATGAGCAGTTCTTC
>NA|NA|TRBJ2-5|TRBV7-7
CASSLAVRETQYF
TGTGCCAGCAGCTTAGCAGTGAGGGAGACCCAGTACTTC
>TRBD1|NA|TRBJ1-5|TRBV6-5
CASSLGQGGQPQHF
TGTGCCAGCAGCCTCGGACAGGGAGGGCAGCCCCAGCATTTT
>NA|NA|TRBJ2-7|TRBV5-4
CASSWGRSPEQYF
TGTGCCAGCAGCTGGGGCCGAAGCCCCGAGCAGTACTTC
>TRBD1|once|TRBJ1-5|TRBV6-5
CASRPTGEYQPQHF
TGTGCCAGCAGACCAACAGGGGAATATCAGCCCCAGCATTTT
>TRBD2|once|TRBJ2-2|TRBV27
CASSSGLAGGEVVELFF
TGTGCCAGCAGTTCCGGACTAGCGGGAGGGGAGGTTGTGGAGCTGTTTTTT
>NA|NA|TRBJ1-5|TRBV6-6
CASAVVRGVDNQPQHF
TGTGCCAGCGCCGTTGTTCGGGGGGTTGACAATCAGCCCCAGCATTTT
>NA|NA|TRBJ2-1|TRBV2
CATGLQVNEQFF
TGTGCCACGGGACTCCAGGTCAATGAGCAGTTCTTC
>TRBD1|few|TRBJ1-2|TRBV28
CASSLGTGAYTF
TGTGCCAGCAGTTTAGGGACAGGTGCCTACACCTTC
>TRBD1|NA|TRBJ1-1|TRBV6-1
CASSELTGWNTEAFF
TGTGCCAGCAGTGAATTGACAGGGTGGAACACTGAAGCTTTCTTT
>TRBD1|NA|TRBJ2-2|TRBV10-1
CASSGQGANGELFF
TGCGCCAGTTCGGGACAGGGGGCGAACGGGGAGCTGTTTTTT
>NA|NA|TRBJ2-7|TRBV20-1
CSARSGYEQYF
TGCAGTGCTAGATCGGGCTACGAGCAGTACTTC
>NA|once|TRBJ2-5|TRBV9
CASSVNQETQYF
TGTGCCAGCAGCGTCAACCAAGAGACCCAGTACTTC
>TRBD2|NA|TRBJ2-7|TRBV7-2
CASSLASGSTEQYF
TGTGCCAGCAGCCTTGCTAGCGGGTCAACCGAGCAGTACTTC
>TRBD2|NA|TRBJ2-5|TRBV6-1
CASSSIAGAAETQYF
TGTGCCAGCAGTTCCATAGCGGGAGCGGCAGAGACCCAGTACTTC
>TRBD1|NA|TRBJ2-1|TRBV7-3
CASSLSSNRGNEQFF
TGTGCCAGCAGCTTAAGTTCGAACAGGGGCAATGAGCAGTTCTTC
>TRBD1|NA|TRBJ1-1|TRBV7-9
CASRFTGGTNTEAFF
TGTGCCAGCAGGTTTACAGGGGGCACGAACACTGAAGCTTTCTTT
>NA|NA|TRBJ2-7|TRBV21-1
CASTEASEQYF
TGTGCCAGCACCGAAGCCAGCGAGCAGTACTTC
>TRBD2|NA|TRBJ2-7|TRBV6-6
CASSHGASGSPKEQYF
TGTGCCAGCAGCCACGGGGCTAGCGGCTCCCCTAAAGAGCAGTACTTC
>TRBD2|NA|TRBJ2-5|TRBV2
CASSELAGELETQYF
TGTGCCAGCAGTGAACTAGCGGGAGAGTTAGAGACCCAGTACTTC
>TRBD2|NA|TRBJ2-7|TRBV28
CASSGAGGIADEQYF
TGTGCCAGCAGTGGAGCGGGAGGAATTGCTGACGAGCAGTACTTC
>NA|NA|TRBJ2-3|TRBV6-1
CASEGERNTDTQYF
TGTGCCAGCGAAGGAGAACGGAACACAGATACGCAGTATTTT